This entry lists 14 T cell receptor beta chains sequenced from one sample in a study of cytomegalovirus exposure and HLA in healthy donors. The PCR contained 60 Vbeta and 13 Jbeta primers. Clones were sequenced by immunoSEQ multiplex PCR, and TCRdb holds only the in-frame ones, with some missing. Seen here are 150,000 to 200,000 clones, roughly 85% observed once, and the top ten hold 8.5%. Sample: PBMCs. The receptors here all came from a male donor in good health and CMV-seropositive.

The V gene is TRBV28, the J gene TRBJ2-3, with 7 bases that match TRBD2. The CDR3 totals 12 residues. Germline CDR1 MDHEN, CDR2 SYDVKM. V shed 3 bases and J 7 bases; nucleotides not matched to a gene: 1. CDR3 sequence reads: CASSLRGNTQYF. DNA for the CDR3: TGTGCCAGCAGTTTGCGGGGGAATACGCAGTATTTT.

The chain uses TRBV5-1 and TRBJ2-3; D is unresolved. Between the trimmed V and J ends, which lost 0 bases and 4 bases, there was a span of 12 bases. Germline lookup yields CDR1 SGHRS and CDR2 YFSETQ. This CDR3 comprises 15 residues. CDR3 amino acids: CASSLGGPGPDTQYF. CDR3 in DNA: TGCGCCAGCAGCTTGGGTGGGCCAGGTCCAGATACGCAGTATTTT.

The CDR3 DNA follows: TGTGCCAGCAGCTTAGCCCGACAAAATCGGAACACCATATATTTT. Amino acids: CASSLARQNRNTIYF. The rearrangement joins TRBV7-2 to TRBJ1-3; D is undetermined. This CDR3 is 15 amino acids long. From germline, CDR1 is SGHTA and CDR2 FQGNSA. The V end was cut by 0 bases, the J end by 7 bases, with 13 bases between. Using reference TRBV7-2 and TRBJ1-3 for the parts outside the CDR3, the full variable domain is GAGVSQSPSNKVTEKGKDVELRCDPISGHTALYWYRQSLGQGLEFLIYFQGNSAPDKSGLPSDRFSAERTGGSVSTLTIQRTQQEDSAVYLCASSLARQNRNTIYFGEGSWLTVV.

DNA for the CDR3: TGTGCCAGCAAAGGACAGGGTGGTTTTGGTGAGCAGTACTTC. Its protein is CASKGQGGFGEQYF. The chain recombines TRBV28 with TRBJ2-7, with 8 bases aligning to TRBD1. CDR1 MDHEN and CDR2 SYDVKM come from the germline V gene. V lost 7 bases and J lost 7; bases outside the gene matches: 12. There are 14 residues in the CDR3.

A few counts support this clone. J is TRBJ2-7 and V is TRBV5-1; perhaps TRBD1 as D (5 bases). CDR1 is SGHRS and CDR2 is YFSETQ in the germline V gene. The germline V and J ends were trimmed by 1 base and 7 bases, with 18 bases remaining between them. The CDR3 is 15 residues long. The CDR3 DNA reads as TGCGCCAGCAGCTTGTCAGGGATTGGGGCCTGGGAGCAGTACTTC. The encoded protein is CASSLSGIGAWEQYF. Full variable domain (rest looked up from reference TRBV5-1 and TRBJ2-7): KAGVTQTPRYLIKTRGQQVTLSCSPISGHRSVSWYQQTPGQGLQFLFEYFSETQRNKGNFPGRFSGRQFSNSRSEMNVSTLELGDSALYLCASSLSGIGAWEQYFGPGTRLTVT.

This clone was counted between two and nine times. This rearrangement joins TRBV4-3 to TRBJ1-3; D remains unclear. The ends were cut back, 4 bases at V and 0 bases at J, with 10 bases in the middle. CDR1 is LGHNA and CDR2 is YSLEER in the germline V gene. The CDR3 consists of 15 residues. The CDR3 spells CASSPVVASGNTIYF. CDR3 bases: TGCGCCAGCAGCCCCGTTGTAGCCTCTGGAAACACCATATATTTT.

This clone was seen more than once but under ten times. The identical CDR3 is also encoded by other nucleotide sequences in the sample. This chain joins TRBV6-1 and TRBJ2-7, with D hard to call. The CDR3 length is 14 residues. Trimming removed 4 bases from V and 2 bases from J, with 12 bases in between. Germline CDR1 and CDR2: MNHNS and SASEGT. CDR3 in amino acids: CASSVERQAYEQYF. The CDR3, as DNA: TGTGCCAGCAGTGTCGAAAGGCAGGCCTACGAGCAGTACTTC.

The table lists this clone with a count of one. This chain uses TRBV19 with TRBJ1-6; a possible D gene is TRBD1 (5 bases). Germline assignment: CDR1 LNHDA and CDR2 SQIVND (reference sequence). This CDR3 has 13 residues. V shed 5 bases and J shed 13 bases, with 15 bases lying between them. CDR3 amino acids: CASSPKTEYPLHF. The CDR3 DNA follows: TGTGCCAGTAGTCCGAAGACAGAGTATCCCCTCCACTTT.

This chain joins TRBV5-1 and TRBJ2-1; 9 nucleotides match TRBD2. The CDR3 runs 16 residues. Germline V gene lookup returns CDR1 SGHRS and CDR2 YFSETQ. The J segment lost 3 bases and the V segment lost 1 base, leaving 5 bases of the junction unmatched. Here the CDR3 reads CASSLTRGGNYNEQFF. CDR3 DNA sequence: TGCGCCAGCAGCTTGACGCGGGGGGGGAACTACAATGAGCAGTTCTTC.

This chain joins TRBV4-1 and TRBJ2-1; 11 bases map to TRBD2. J was trimmed by 8 bases and V by 3 bases; bases with no gene match: 6. The germline gives CDR1 MGHRA, CDR2 YSYEKL. CDR3 length equals 15 residues. CDR3 DNA sequence: TGCGCCAGCAGCCACACTGGACTAGCGGGTCATGAGCAGTTCTTC. Translation: CASSHTGLAGHEQFF.

This clone was seen a handful of times. The chain combines TRBV4-1 with TRBJ2-5; the match to TRBD1 covers 8 bases. The J segment lost 2 bases and the V segment lost 2 bases, leaving 4 bases of the junction unmatched. The CDR3 is 15 residues long. Germline values: CDR1 MGHRA, CDR2 YSYEKL. CDR3: CASSQQGTGQETQYF. The CDR3 region has the DNA TGCGCCAGCAGCCAACAGGGGACAGGTCAAGAGACCCAGTACTTC.

The CDR3 coding sequence is TGTGCCAGCAGTAGGGACAGGGGCTACGAGCAGTACTTC. It is translated as CASSRDRGYEQYF. V gene TRBV6-1 combines with J gene TRBJ2-7, with 10 positions matching TRBD1. The CDR3 is 13 amino acids. Looked up from germline, CDR1 is MNHNS and CDR2 is SASEGT. V dropped 5 bases and J dropped 3; count of bases not matched to a gene: 1.

The chain joins TRBV28 to TRBJ2-5; the match to TRBD2 covers 14 bases. This CDR3 has 16 amino acids. The germline CDR1 and CDR2 sequences are MDHEN and SYDVKM. Trimming cost V 5 bases and J 5 bases; bases outside gene matches: 7. CDR3 protein: CASSPWTSGRRETQYF. The DNA for the CDR3 is TGTGCCAGCAGTCCCTGGACTAGCGGGAGGAGGGAGACCCAGTACTTC.

The chain recombines TRBV11-3 with TRBJ2-1; D perhaps matches TRBD2 (7 bases). This CDR3 has 14 amino acids. CDR1 and CDR2 (germline): SGHNT, YENEEA. V dropped 3 bases and J dropped 8 bases, with 14 bases sitting between them. The CDR3 sequence: CASSFAGARDEQFF. Written as DNA, the CDR3 is TGTGCCAGCAGCTTCGCGGGGGCAAGGGATGAGCAGTTCTTC.